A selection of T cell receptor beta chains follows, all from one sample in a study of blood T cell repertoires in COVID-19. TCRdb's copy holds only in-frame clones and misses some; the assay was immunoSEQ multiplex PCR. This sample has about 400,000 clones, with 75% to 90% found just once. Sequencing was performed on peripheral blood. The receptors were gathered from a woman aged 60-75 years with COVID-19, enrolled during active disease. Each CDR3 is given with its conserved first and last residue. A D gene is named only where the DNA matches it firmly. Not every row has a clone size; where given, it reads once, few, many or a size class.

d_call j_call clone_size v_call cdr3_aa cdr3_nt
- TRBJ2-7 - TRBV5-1 CASGLDMWAREQYF TGCGCCAGCGGGCTGGACATGTGGGCTAGAGAGCAGTACTTC
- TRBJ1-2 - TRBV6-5 CASSYSKGANYGYTF TGTGCCAGCAGTTACTCGAAGGGAGCTAACTATGGCTACACCTTC
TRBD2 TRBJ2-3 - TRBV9 CASSVFQRGGTDTQYF TGTGCCAGCAGCGTATTCCAGCGGGGGGGCACAGATACGCAGTATTTT
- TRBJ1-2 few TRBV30 CAWSGKRSPLDGYTF TGTGCCTGGAGTGGCAAACGGAGTCCCCTCGATGGCTACACCTTC
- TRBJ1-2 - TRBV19 CASTNTATGTINYGYTF TGTGCCAGTACCAACACCGCGACCGGGACAATTAACTATGGCTACACCTTC
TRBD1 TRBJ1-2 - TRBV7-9 CASSQWTGPGDGYTF TGTGCCAGCAGCCAATGGACAGGGCCGGGAGATGGCTACACCTTC
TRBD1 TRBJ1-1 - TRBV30 CALGQGFTEAFF TGTGCCCTCGGACAGGGATTCACTGAAGCTTTCTTT
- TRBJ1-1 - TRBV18 CASSPPVRGNTEAFF TGTGCCAGCTCACCACCCGTGCGGGGGAACACTGAAGCTTTCTTT
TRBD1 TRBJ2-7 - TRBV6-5 CASSYFRGTGENEQYF TGTGCCAGCAGTTACTTTCGGGGGACAGGGGAGAACGAGCAGTACTTC
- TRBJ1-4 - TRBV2 CASSEGRGFLALTNEKLFF TGTGCCAGCAGTGAAGGTCGCGGGTTTCTCGCCTTAACTAATGAAAAACTGTTTTTT
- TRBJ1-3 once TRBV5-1 CASSLYLDSRAFGNTIYF TGCGCCAGCAGCTTGTATCTCGACAGCCGGGCGTTTGGAAACACCATATATTTT
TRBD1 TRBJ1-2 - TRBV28 CASSPPDRGRGGYTF TGTGCCAGCAGTCCACCGGACAGGGGCCGGGGTGGCTACACCTTC
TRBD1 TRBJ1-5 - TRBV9 CASSKTGQNQPQHF TGTGCCAGCAGCAAGACAGGGCAAAATCAGCCCCAGCATTTT
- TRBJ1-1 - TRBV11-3 CASRSQGWGKNTEAFF TGTGCCAGCAGGTCACAGGGTTGGGGGAAGAACACTGAAGCTTTCTTT
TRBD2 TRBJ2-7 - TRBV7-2 CASSLAGGLAGPYEQYF TGTGCCAGCAGCTTAGCGGGGGGACTAGCGGGGCCCTACGAGCAGTACTTC
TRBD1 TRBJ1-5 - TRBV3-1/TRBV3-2 CASSHDRDQPQHF TGTGCCAGCAGCCATGACAGGGATCAGCCCCAGCATTTT
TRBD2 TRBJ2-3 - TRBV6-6 CASSAKRGGRTDTQYF TGTGCCAGCAGTGCCAAGCGGGGGGGACGCACAGATACGCAGTATTTT
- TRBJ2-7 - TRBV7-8 CASSFRVGYEQYF TGTGCCAGCAGCTTCAGGGTAGGCTACGAGCAGTACTTC
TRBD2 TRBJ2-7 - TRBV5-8 CASSLTSLSSGVYEQYF TGTGCCAGCAGCTTGACATCCCTATCTAGCGGGGTCTACGAGCAGTACTTC
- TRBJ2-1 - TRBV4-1 CASSQLVISGSYNEQFF TGCGCCAGCAGCCAACTTGTGATTAGCGGTTCCTACAATGAGCAGTTCTTC
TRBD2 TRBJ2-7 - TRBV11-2 CASSLGTSGTYEQYF TGTGCCAGCAGCTTAGGTACTAGCGGGACTTACGAGCAGTACTTC
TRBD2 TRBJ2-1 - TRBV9 CASSAPGLAGAVLRDNEQFF TGTGCCAGCAGCGCCCCGGGACTAGCGGGGGCGGTCCTTAGGGACAATGAGCAGTTCTTC
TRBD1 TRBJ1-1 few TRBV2 CASSGSGGTTEAFF TGTGCCAGCAGTGGGTCAGGGGGAACCACTGAAGCTTTCTTT
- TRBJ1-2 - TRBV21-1 CASSRGRTEESYGYTF TGTGCCAGCAGCAGAGGAAGGACAGAAGAATCCTATGGCTACACCTTC
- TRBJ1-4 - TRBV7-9 CASSQSGEKLFF TGTGCCAGCAGTCAATCGGGGGAAAAACTGTTTTTT
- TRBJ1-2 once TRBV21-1 CASSKARKRGIGYTF TGTGCCAGCAGCAAAGCGCGGAAACGCGGCATAGGCTACACCTTC
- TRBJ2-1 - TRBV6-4 CASSDGPRNEQFF TGTGCCAGCAGTGACGGGCCCAGGAATGAGCAGTTCTTC
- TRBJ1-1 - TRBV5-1 CASSLAGETEAFF TGCGCCAGCAGCTTGGCGGGGGAAACTGAAGCTTTCTTT
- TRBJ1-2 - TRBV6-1 CASSEVVSGVDGYTF TGTGCCAGCAGTGAAGTAGTATCAGGGGTTGATGGCTACACCTTC
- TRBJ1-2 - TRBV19 CASSSSSWGEGPYGYTF TGTGCCAGTAGTAGCTCCTCATGGGGAGAAGGACCCTATGGCTACACCTTC
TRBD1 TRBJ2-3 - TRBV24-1 CATSDAGQGSTDTQYF TGTGCCACCAGTGACGCAGGACAGGGGAGCACAGATACGCAGTATTTT
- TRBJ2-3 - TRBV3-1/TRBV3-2 CASSQAGQSPTDTQYF TGTGCCAGCAGCCAAGCAGGTCAGAGTCCGACAGATACGCAGTATTTT
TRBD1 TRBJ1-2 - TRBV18 CASPTGGRGYGYTF TGTGCCAGCCCGACAGGGGGCCGAGGCTATGGCTACACCTTC
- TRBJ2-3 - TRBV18 CASSLWTTRTDTQYF TGTGCCAGCTCACTCTGGACTACCCGCACAGATACGCAGTATTTT
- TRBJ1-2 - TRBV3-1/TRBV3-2 CASSRHQGSLLIYGYTF TGTGCCAGCAGCCGTCATCAGGGGTCTCTCCTTATCTATGGCTACACCTTC
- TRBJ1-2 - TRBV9 CASSVTGPLHGYTF TGTGCCAGCAGCGTAACAGGGCCACTACATGGCTACACCTTC
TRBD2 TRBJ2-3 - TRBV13 CASSSWGGGAGDTQYF TGTGCCAGCAGCTCCTGGGGCGGGGGGGCTGGAGATACGCAGTATTTT
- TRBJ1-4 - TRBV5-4 CASSLCGRINEKLFF TGTGCCAGCAGCTTATGCGGGCGAATTAATGAAAAACTGTTTTTT
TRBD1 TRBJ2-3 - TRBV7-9 CASSWDREFGDTQYF TGTGCCAGCAGTTGGGACAGGGAATTTGGAGATACGCAGTATTTT
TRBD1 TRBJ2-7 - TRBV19 CASNIDRGYEQYF TGTGCCAGTAACATCGACAGGGGGTACGAGCAGTACTTC
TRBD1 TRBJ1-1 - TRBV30 CAWRRQGEWTEAFF TGTGCCTGGAGGCGACAGGGAGAGTGGACTGAAGCTTTCTTT
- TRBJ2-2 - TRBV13 CASSSLRGRHGTGELFF TGTGCCAGCAGCTCCCTACGAGGGCGGCATGGGACCGGGGAGCTGTTTTTT
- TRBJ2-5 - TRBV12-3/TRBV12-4 CASAGGGAKTQYF TGTGCCAGCGCTGGGGGGGGCGCAAAGACCCAGTACTTC